The T cell receptor beta chain under discussion was sequenced for a study of T cell responses to AZD1222 COVID-19 vaccine. The table came from immunoSEQ multiplex PCR; TCRdb's copy has only in-frame clones and leaves some out. The sample consists of about 160,000 clones, around nine tenths of them appearing once. CDR3 length: 14 residues. The germline gives CDR1 MDHEN, CDR2 SYDVKM. The chain recombines TRBV28 with TRBJ1-3; D is uncertain. The material sequenced was peripheral blood, taken on day 0 of AZD1222 vaccination. The clonotype was recovered from an adult in good health. CDR3 sequence reads: CATRPRDSGNTIYF. The DNA of the CDR3 is TGTGCAACACGGCCCCGCGACTCTGGAAACACCATATATTTT.